This entry lists 9 T cell receptor beta chains sequenced from one sample in a study of blood T cell repertoires in COVID-19. Assay: immunoSEQ multiplex PCR; the TCRdb copy retains only in-frame clones and omits some. The repertoire consists of more than 95,000 clones, with 90% to 95% occurring once and the leading ten covering 2.1%. Sequences were obtained from peripheral blood. Receptors were obtained from a man aged 50-60 years with COVID-19, enrolled during active disease.

The rearrangement joins TRBV28 to TRBJ2-3, with 7 bases identical to TRBD1. The germline V gene has CDR1 MDHEN and CDR2 SYDVKM. CDR3 size: 14 residues. V lost 6 bases, J lost 3 bases, and 6 bases stayed unmatched. The DNA for the CDR3 is TGTGCCAGCAGAGTAGGGGGCCTGACAGATACGCAGTATTTT. This translates into CASRVGGLTDTQYF.

This clone was seen only once. V and J are TRBV28 and TRBJ2-5; tentative D call: TRBD1 (6 bases). The germline V gene has CDR1 MDHEN and CDR2 SYDVKM. The CDR3 has 14 residues. V lost 5 bases to trimming and J lost 4 bases, with 14 bases between them. The chain's CDR3 is CASSPNRVTETQYF. The CDR3 nucleotides read TGTGCCAGCAGTCCGAACAGGGTTACAGAGACCCAGTACTTC.

The V and J genes are TRBV5-6 and TRBJ2-3, with 9 bases fitting TRBD2. The V and J ends lost 0 bases and 6 bases, in that order; junction bases with no gene match: 5. The CDR3 contains 15 residues. Per the germline V gene, CDR1 is SGHDT and CDR2 is YYEEEE. The CDR3 DNA follows: TGTGCCAGCAGCTTGGGAGCGGGAGGAGGGGATACGCAGTATTTT. Residues: CASSLGAGGGDTQYF.

This chain joins TRBV9 and TRBJ2-7; D might be TRBD1 (6 bases). Trimming removed 4 bases at V and 3 bases at J, with 14 bases between. Germline V lookup: CDR1 SGDLS, CDR2 YYNGEE. CDR3 size: 14 residues. CDR3 sequence reads: CASSPETGFYEQYF. DNA for the CDR3: TGTGCCAGCAGCCCTGAGACAGGATTCTACGAGCAGTACTTC.

The chain recombines TRBV7-3 with TRBJ2-3, with a weak D call TRBD2 (6 bases). V dropped 3 bases and J dropped 5 bases, with 12 bases sitting between them. This CDR3 is built from 14 residues. The germline V gene encodes CDR1 SGHTA and CDR2 FQGTGA. The CDR3 bases are TGTGCCAGCAGCTTCGGAGGGGTTGAAGATACGCAGTATTTT. Encoded protein: CASSFGGVEDTQYF.

The chain uses TRBV7-3 and TRBJ2-7; 7 nucleotides align to TRBD1. This CDR3 spans 12 amino acids. Germline V gene data show CDR1 as SGHTA and CDR2 as FQGTGA. This CDR3 reads CASSFYGTALPV. The CDR3 DNA follows: TGTGCCAGCAGCTTCTACGGGACAGCCCTGCCCGTC.

The chain recombines TRBV28 with TRBJ2-7, with a possible D match to TRBD1 (5 bases). The CDR3 totals 15 residues. The germline V gene has CDR1 MDHEN and CDR2 SYDVKM. Trimming stripped 1 base from V and 7 bases from J, with 17 bases between. The CDR3 region is CASSLFRETVSEQYF. DNA of the CDR3: TGTGCCAGCAGTTTATTCAGGGAAACGGTGTCTGAGCAGTACTTC.

V is TRBV2 and J is TRBJ2-7, with no clear D. Germline V lookup: CDR1 SNHLY, CDR2 FYNNEI. The CDR3 has 14 residues. V was trimmed by 6 bases and J by 3 bases, leaving 15 bases between them. Here the CDR3 reads CASRRDSDLYEQYF. The CDR3, as DNA: TGTGCCAGCAGGAGAGACTCGGATCTCTACGAGCAGTACTTC.

The chain carries TRBV4-2 and TRBJ2-3; 10 nucleotides align to TRBD2. After removal of 1 base from V and 6 bases from J, the junction contained 1 base not matched to a gene. The CDR3 contains 14 residues. Germline V gives CDR1 LGHNA, CDR2 YNFKEQ. The CDR3 loop is CASSQASGSDTQYF. The CDR3 region has the DNA TGTGCCAGCAGCCAAGCTAGCGGGAGTGATACGCAGTATTTT.